This T cell receptor (beta chain) was identified in a study of graft-versus-host responses after intestinal transplantation. The protocol was immunoSEQ multiplex PCR, while the TCRdb copy is restricted to in-frame clones and leaves out a portion. This table holds about 120,000 clones, approximately 95% found once. A word on this clone: Its target is unknown.

Germline V gene data show CDR1 as MNHNS and CDR2 as SASEGT. V was pared by 3 bases and J by 5 bases, with 5 bases of the junction left unmatched. The CDR3 runs to 15 residues. The study, taken as a whole, reports: Among circulating GvH clones, peak levels were associated with early post-transplant declines in HvG clones.

Sequenced here: unstimulated CD8+ T cells sorted from spleen or lymph node cells, sampled before intestinal transplant. The TCR originated in a human donor who received an intestinal transplant. The V call is TRBV6-1, the J call TRBJ1-4, with TRBD1 identical over 8 bases. Written as DNA, the CDR3 is TGTGCCAGCAGTGAGTGGGGACAGGTGAATGAAAAACTGTTTTTT. This sequence encodes CASSEWGQVNEKLFF.